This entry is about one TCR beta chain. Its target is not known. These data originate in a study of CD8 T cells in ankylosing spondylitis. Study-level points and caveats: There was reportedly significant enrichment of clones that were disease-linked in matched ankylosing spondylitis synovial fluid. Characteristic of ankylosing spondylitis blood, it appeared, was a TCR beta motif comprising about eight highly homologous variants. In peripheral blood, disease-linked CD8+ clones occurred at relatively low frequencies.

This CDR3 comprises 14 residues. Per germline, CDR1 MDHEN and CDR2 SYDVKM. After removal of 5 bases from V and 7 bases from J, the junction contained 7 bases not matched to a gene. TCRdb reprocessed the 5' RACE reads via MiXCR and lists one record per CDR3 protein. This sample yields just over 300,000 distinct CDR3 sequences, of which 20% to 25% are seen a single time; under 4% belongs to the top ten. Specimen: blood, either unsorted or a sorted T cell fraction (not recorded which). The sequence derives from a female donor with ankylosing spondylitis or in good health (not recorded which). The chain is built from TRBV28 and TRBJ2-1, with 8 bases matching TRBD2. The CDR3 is CASSRLARRNEQFF. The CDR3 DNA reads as TGTGCCAGCAGTCGACTAGCGCGTAGGAATGAGCAGTTCTTC.